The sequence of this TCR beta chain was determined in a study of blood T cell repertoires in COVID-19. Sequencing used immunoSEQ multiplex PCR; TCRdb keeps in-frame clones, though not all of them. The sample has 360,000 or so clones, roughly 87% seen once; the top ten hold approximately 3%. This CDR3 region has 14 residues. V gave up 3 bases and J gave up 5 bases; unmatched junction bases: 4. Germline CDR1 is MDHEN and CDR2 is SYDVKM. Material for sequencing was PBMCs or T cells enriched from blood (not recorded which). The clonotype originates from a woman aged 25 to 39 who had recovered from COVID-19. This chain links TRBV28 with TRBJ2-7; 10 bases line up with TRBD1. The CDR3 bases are TGTGCCAGCAGTTTGAGGACAGGGGGGAACGAGCAGTACTTC. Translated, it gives CASSLRTGGNEQYF.